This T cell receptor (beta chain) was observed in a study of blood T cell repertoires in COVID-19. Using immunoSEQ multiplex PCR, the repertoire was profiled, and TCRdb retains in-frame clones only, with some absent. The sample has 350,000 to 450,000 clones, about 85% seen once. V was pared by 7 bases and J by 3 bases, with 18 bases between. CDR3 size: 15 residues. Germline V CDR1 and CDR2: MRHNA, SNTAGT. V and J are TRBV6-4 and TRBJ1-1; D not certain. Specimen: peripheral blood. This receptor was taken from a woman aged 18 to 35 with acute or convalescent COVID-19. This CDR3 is CASTHPSQFDTEAFF. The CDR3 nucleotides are TGTGCCAGCACCCACCCTTCCCAGTTCGACACTGAAGCTTTCTTT.